The source of this T cell receptor (beta chain) is a study of PD-1 blockade in classical Hodgkin lymphoma. Notes on the study in general: Reports described newly diagnosed patients as having lower baseline TCR diversity than healthy donors.

Method: immunoSEQ multiplex PCR; TCRdb's copy keeps in-frame clones and lacks some. The sample lists about 61,000 clones, 70% to 90% occurring once. Time point meaning: cycle 4 day 1 (C4D1), after more than five weeks of nivolumab. No patient escaped relapse after autologous stem cell transplantation, and brentuximab vedotin exposure varied. There are 13 residues in the CDR3. The germline V gene encodes CDR1 SEHNR and CDR2 FQNEAQ (reference sequence). Trimming cost V 4 bases and J 5 bases, with 11 bases left between them. In the case of this clone: The antigen is unknown.

The source is a human donor with classical Hodgkin lymphoma. Here the sequenced sample was peripheral blood mononuclear cells (PBMCs), taken before the fourth cycle of nivolumab. This sequence joins TRBV7-9 and TRBJ2-5, with D tentatively TRBD1 (6 bases). This chain's CDR3 is CASSSSGAETQYF. CDR3 DNA sequence: TGTGCCAGCAGCTCGTCAGGGGCCGAGACCCAGTACTTC. The full variable domain, in which reference TRBV7-9 and TRBJ2-5 provide the parts outside the CDR3, is DTGVSQNPRHKITKRGQNVTFRCDPISEHNRLYWYRQTLGQGPEFLTYFQNEAQLEKSRLLSDRFSAERPKGSFSTLEIQRTEQGDSAMYLCASSSSGAETQYFGPGTRLLVL.